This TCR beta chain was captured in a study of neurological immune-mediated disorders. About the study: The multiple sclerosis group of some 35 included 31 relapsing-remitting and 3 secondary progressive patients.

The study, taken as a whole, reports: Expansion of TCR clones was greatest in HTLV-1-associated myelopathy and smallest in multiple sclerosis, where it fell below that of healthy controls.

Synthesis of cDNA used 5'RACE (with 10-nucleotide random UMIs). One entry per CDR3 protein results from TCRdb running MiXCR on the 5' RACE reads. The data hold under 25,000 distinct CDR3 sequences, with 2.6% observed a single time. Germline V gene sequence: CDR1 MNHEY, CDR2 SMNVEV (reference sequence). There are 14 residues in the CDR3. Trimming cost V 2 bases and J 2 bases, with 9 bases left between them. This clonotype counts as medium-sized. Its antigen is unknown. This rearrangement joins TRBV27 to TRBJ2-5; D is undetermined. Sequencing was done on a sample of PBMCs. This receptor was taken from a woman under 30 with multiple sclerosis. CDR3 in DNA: TGTGCCAGCAGTTTAACCGGTTATCAAGAGACCCAGTACTTC. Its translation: CASSLTGYQETQYF.